One sample yielded the 18 T cell receptor beta chains listed below, sequenced in a study of blood T cell repertoires in COVID-19. Clones were sequenced by immunoSEQ multiplex PCR, and TCRdb holds only the in-frame ones, with some missing. The profile covers 75,000 to 95,000 clones, with approximately 82% appearing a single time and about 25% taken by the ten largest. The sequencing sample was made of peripheral blood. These receptors originate from a man in his fifties or sixties with acute or convalescent COVID-19.

The V call is TRBV7-6, the J call TRBJ2-1, with 13 bases aligning to TRBD2. The germline V gene has CDR1 SGHVS and CDR2 FNYEAQ. This CDR3 region has 18 residues. The ends lost 3 bases at V and 5 bases at J; junction bases unmatched: 10. The CDR3 is CASSFTYRTSGGNNEQFF. The CDR3 DNA reads as TGTGCCAGCAGCTTCACTTATCGGACTAGCGGGGGCAACAATGAGCAGTTCTTC.

The chain uses TRBV18 and TRBJ2-7, with no clear D. Germline CDR1 reads KGHSH; CDR2 reads LQKENI. Trimming cost V 5 bases and J 0 bases, with 5 bases left between them. The CDR3 length is 12 residues. The CDR3 DNA is TGTGCCAGCTCATCTAGCTCCTACGAGCAGTACGTC. Amino acid sequence: CASSSSSYEQYV.

The genes are TRBV6-2 or TRBV6-3 and TRBJ2-4, with D possibly matching TRBD1 (5 bases). Trimming took off 2 bases at V and 7 bases at J, with 12 bases between the two ends. CDR1 and CDR2 (germline): MNHEY, SVGEGT. The CDR3 has 14 amino acids. CDR3 in DNA: TGTGCCAGCAGTTACGGGGCCAGTCGGAACATTCAGTACTTC. Encoded protein: CASSYGASRNIQYF.

The V call is TRBV3-1 (or the pseudogene TRBV3-2), the J call TRBJ2-1; D might be TRBD2 (7 bases). CDR1 and CDR2 from the germline V gene are LGHDT and YNNKEL (reference sequence). With 3 bases removed from V and 9 bases from J, the gap between germline ends came to 15 bases. This CDR3 region has 14 residues. CDR3 region: CASSQVSGGFEQFF. The CDR3 DNA follows: TGTGCCAGCAGCCAGGTCTCGGGGGGCTTTGAGCAGTTCTTC.

The V call is TRBV4-1, the J call TRBJ1-5; a weak D match, TRBD1 (5 bases). Germline CDR1 reads MGHRA; CDR2 reads YSYEKL. This CDR3 has 15 amino acids. The V gene lost 6 bases and the J gene lost 0 bases, with 12 bases spanning the gap. The CDR3 spells CASSQTEYSNQPQHF. Written as DNA, the CDR3 is TGCGCCAGCAGTCAGACAGAGTATAGCAATCAGCCCCAGCATTTT.

The chain carries TRBV19 and TRBJ2-5; 9 bases align to TRBD1. This CDR3 is built from 15 residues. V shed 3 bases, J shed 5 bases, and the junction held 7 bases outside the gene matches. The germline V gene encodes CDR1 LNHDA and CDR2 SQIVND (reference sequence). The CDR3 sequence is CASSIWGQGRETQYF. Here the CDR3 DNA reads TGTGCCAGTAGTATTTGGGGACAGGGTCGGGAGACCCAGTACTTC.

The CDR3 loop reads CASSARQRNTGELFF. DNA for the CDR3: TGTGCCAGTAGTGCCCGACAGAGAAACACCGGGGAGCTGTTTTTT. This sequence joins TRBV19 and TRBJ2-2, with D possibly TRBD1 on 5 matching bases. The V gene's germline CDR1 is LNHDA and CDR2 SQIVND (reference sequence). The CDR3 is made up of 15 amino acids. The V and J ends lost 5 bases and 2 bases respectively, with 12 bases between them.

CDR3 sequence: CASGWIGGGLSNQPQHF. Here the CDR3 DNA reads TGTGCTAGTGGTTGGATTGGGGGGGGTTTAAGCAATCAGCCCCAGCATTTT. The chain recombines TRBV12-5 with TRBJ1-5, with D perhaps TRBD1 (5 bases). The CDR3 loop spans 17 amino acids. Germline V gene data show CDR1 as LGHNT and CDR2 as FRNRAP. Trimming shortened V by 4 bases and J by 1 base, and 17 bases separated the two germline ends.

The chain uses TRBV7-2 and TRBJ2-5; 11 positions match TRBD2. The CDR3 runs 16 residues. The ends lost 5 bases at V and 7 bases at J; junction bases unmatched: 12. Germline lookup yields CDR1 SGHTA and CDR2 FQGNSA. This chain's CDR3 is CASSDSSGGPLMTQYF. The CDR3 DNA sequence: TGTGCCAGCAGCGATTCTAGCGGGGGGCCCCTCATGACCCAGTACTTC.

CDR3 DNA sequence: TGCGCCAGCAGCTTGGACGGGGGAACCTACGAGCAGTACTTC. As protein: CASSLDGGTYEQYF. The J gene is TRBJ2-7, the V gene TRBV5-1; TRBD2 is a possible D gene (6 bases). Germline loops: CDR1 SGHRS, CDR2 YFSETQ. V was clipped by 0 bases and J by 2 bases, with 9 bases between them. The CDR3 has 14 residues.

This chain connects TRBV13 to TRBJ2-7; TRBD1 agrees at 10 bases. The CDR3 is 15 residues long. Germline CDR1 and CDR2: PRHDT and FYEKMQ (reference sequence). The V and J ends lost 0 bases and 5 bases, in that order; junction bases with no gene match: 4. In DNA form, the CDR3 reads TGTGCCAGCAGCTTAGGTGGGACAGGGGTTCACGAGCAGTACGTC. It specifies CASSLGGTGVHEQYV.

This chain joins TRBV12-5 and TRBJ1-5, with TRBD1 as a possible D gene (5 bases). Trimming took off 4 bases at V and 4 bases at J, with 11 bases between the two ends. Germline V gene sequence: CDR1 LGHNT, CDR2 FRNRAP. This CDR3 comprises 14 residues. The DNA for the CDR3 is TGTGCTAGTGGTTCAGGGAGGGAGAATCAGCCCCAGCATTTT. Protein sequence: CASGSGRENQPQHF.

J is TRBJ2-1 and V is TRBV7-2; D may be TRBD1 (6 bases). With 3 bases removed from V and 2 bases from J, the gap between germline ends came to 8 bases. Germline CDR1 reads SGHTA; CDR2 reads FQGNSA. The CDR3 is 14 amino acids. CDR3 sequence (DNA): TGTGCCAGCAGCTTTCAGGGGCCCTACAATGAGCAGTTCTTC. It yields the protein CASSFQGPYNEQFF. The full variable domain, rest sourced from reference TRBV7-2 and TRBJ2-1, is GAGVSQSPSNKVTEKGKDVELRCDPISGHTALYWYRQSLGQGLEFLIYFQGNSAPDKSGLPSDRFSAERTGGSVSTLTIQRTQQEDSAVYLCASSFQGPYNEQFFGPGTRLTVL.

V is TRBV29-1 and J is TRBJ2-3; 13 nucleotides line up with TRBD2. V trimming: 6 bases; J trimming: 1 base; junction bases outside the gene matches: 1. Germline-derived CDR1 and CDR2 are SQVTM and ANQGSEA. This CDR3 is 14 amino acids long. This CDR3 is CSVGTSGGTDTQYF. CDR3 bases: TGCAGCGTCGGGACTAGCGGGGGCACAGATACGCAGTATTTT.

The CDR3 loop is CASSQDSAGTDTQYF. CDR3 in DNA: TGTGCCAGCAGCCAAGATTCAGCGGGGACAGATACGCAGTATTTT. This rearrangement joins TRBV4-2 to TRBJ2-3, with TRBD2 identical over 7 bases. V was pared by 0 bases and J by 3 bases, with 3 bases of the junction left unmatched. Germline CDR1 reads LGHNA; CDR2 reads YNFKEQ. There are 15 residues in the CDR3.

This rearrangement joins TRBV20-1 to TRBJ1-2, with 7 bases fitting TRBD1. Germline V gene data show CDR1 as DFQATT and CDR2 as SNEGSKA (reference sequence). V trimming: 6 bases; J trimming: 12 bases; junction bases outside the gene matches: 10. The CDR3 sequence is 11 residues long. CDR3 bases: TGCAGTGCGTATCAAACAGGGGTTAACACCTTC. Its translation: CSAYQTGVNTF.

The chain has TRBV19 and TRBJ2-2, with D possibly matching TRBD1 (6 bases). The CDR3 sequence is 15 residues long. Between the trimmed V and J ends, which lost 3 bases and 0 bases, there was a span of 8 bases. Germline loops: CDR1 LNHDA, CDR2 SQIVND (reference sequence). The CDR3 reads CASSIKGANTGELFF. The CDR3 DNA follows: TGTGCCAGTAGTATTAAGGGGGCGAACACCGGGGAGCTGTTTTTT.

The chain couples TRBV14 to TRBJ2-2, with 11 bases identical to TRBD1. V trimming: 1 base; J trimming: 7 bases; junction bases outside the gene matches: 8. The CDR3 totals 17 residues. Germline CDR1 SGHDN, CDR2 FVKESK. The CDR3 sequence is CASSQVAGQGAGGELFF. CDR3 DNA sequence: TGTGCCAGCAGCCAAGTAGCTGGACAGGGGGCCGGCGGGGAGCTGTTTTTT.